The 14 T cell receptor beta chains in this list originate from one sample, sequenced in a study of human T cells and chemical hapten exposure listed by TCRdb under 2021. Library method: RACE. The data were produced on a NextSeq 500. The raw public data were reprocessed by TCRdb itself: fastp quality trimming at Q25, MiXCR clonotype calling, in-frame beta chains only. Entries that share a CDR3 protein sequence are merged under the most common genes and DNA. The sample table contains a few hundred thousand distinct CDR3 sequences; only one count was recorded for approximately 8.6% of them. The ten most abundant clones make up approximately 2.2% of the sample. The time point label of this sample denotes: pre-sensitization, week 0. Reading the label with the study, this specimen's treatment or condition is: therapeutic diphenylcyclopropenone sensitization with weekly scalp DPC. The specimen comprised whole blood, sampled in connection with sensitization to the hapten diphenylcyclopropenone (DPC). These receptors were obtained from a woman in her thirties or forties with alopecia areata. Some clones in this sample may be carry-over from other donors' samples.

As concerns this clonotype: Since no conserved phenylalanine or tryptophan closes the CDR3, a read error is the likely cause. This sequence joins TRBV6-5 and TRBJ2-7; D might be TRBD1 or TRBD2, each matching 6 bases. Germline CDR1 is MNHEY and CDR2 is SVGAGI. The CDR3 sequence is 15 residues long. The germline V and J ends were trimmed by 5 bases and 0 bases, with 14 bases remaining between them. CDR3 DNA sequence: TGTGCCAGCAGTCGAAGGGGGGTAATCTCCTACGAGCAGTACTCC. Encoded protein: CASSRRGVISYEQYS.

The table lists this clonotype with a few counts. This chain joins TRBV10-3 and TRBJ2-2; 10 positions match TRBD1. The CDR3 has 16 amino acids. Germline-derived CDR1 and CDR2 are ENHRY and SYGVKD. V shed 6 bases and J 0 bases; nucleotides not matched to a gene: 4. The DNA for the CDR3 is TGTGCCATCAGAGCGGGACAGGGGTCGAACACCGGGGAGCTGTTTTTT. The encoded protein is CAIRAGQGSNTGELFF.

The table lists this clonotype with a few counts. The chain couples TRBV5-1 to TRBJ2-2; maybe TRBD2 (5 bases). CDR1 SGHRS and CDR2 YFSETQ come from the germline V gene. The CDR3 has 14 amino acids. V was clipped by 2 bases and J by 6 bases, with 11 bases between them. CDR3: CASSFRDRAGELFF. The DNA for the CDR3 is TGCGCCAGCAGCTTCCGGGATCGGGCCGGGGAGCTGTTTTTT.

The chain employs TRBV28 and TRBJ2-2, with 11 nucleotides matching TRBD1. The CDR3 totals 17 residues. Germline V gene sequence: CDR1 MDHEN, CDR2 SYDVKM. V dropped 6 bases and J dropped 4; count of bases not matched to a gene: 10. CDR3 sequence reads: CASRGGQGARFTGELFF. The CDR3 bases are TGTGCCAGCAGAGGCGGACAGGGGGCGCGTTTCACCGGGGAGCTGTTTTTT.

This chain uses TRBV4-3 with TRBJ2-7; TRBD2 agrees at 11 bases. The J segment lost 3 bases and the V segment lost 2 bases, leaving 6 bases of the junction unmatched. Germline V gives CDR1 LGHNA, CDR2 YSLEER. This CDR3 has 16 residues. In DNA form, the CDR3 reads TGCGCCAGCAGCCAAACCCTAGCGGGAGGCCGCTACGAGCAGTACTTC. Amino acids: CASSQTLAGGRYEQYF.

This clonotype was seen repeatedly, ten times or more. J is TRBJ1-5 and V is TRBV6-6; 9 nucleotides match TRBD1. The CDR3 has 14 residues. V lost 6 bases and J lost 6; bases outside the gene matches: 6. CDR1 is MNHNY, CDR2 SVGAGI, per germline (reference sequence). The CDR3: CASRGTGPSQPQHF. CDR3 in DNA: TGTGCCAGCAGGGGGACAGGGCCGAGTCAGCCCCAGCATTTT.

In this sample, this clonotype turned up many times. This chain joins TRBV11-2 and TRBJ2-3; possibly TRBD1 for D (6 bases). CDR1 and CDR2 from the germline V gene are SGHAT and FQNNGV. Deletions cut 0 bases from V and 2 bases from J, with 12 bases between. The CDR3 extends over 16 amino acids. CDR3 coding DNA: TGTGCCAGCAGCTTAGATTCGAGGACAGACACAGATACGCAGTATTTT. It specifies CASSLDSRTDTDTQYF.

This chain links TRBV7-2 with TRBJ2-7; 10 bases are shared with TRBD1. Germline-derived CDR1 and CDR2 are SGHTA and FQGNSA. J gave up 5 bases and V 5 bases, and 9 bases lay outside the gene matches. CDR3 length: 15 amino acids. The CDR3 DNA follows: TGTGCCAGCAGCCAGCCCGGGACAGGGGCCGACGAGCAGTACTTC. It specifies CASSQPGTGADEQYF.

The chain joins TRBV7-9 to TRBJ2-2; D could derive from TRBD1 or TRBD2 (5 bases each). Per germline, CDR1 SEHNR and CDR2 FQNEAQ (reference sequence). CDR3 length: 17 residues. V was shortened by 1 base and J by 2 bases, with 14 bases between the two germline ends. CDR3 DNA sequence: TGTGCCAGCAGCTTAGTCTCGGGACCGACAAACACCGGGGAGCTGTTTTTT. Its translation: CASSLVSGPTNTGELFF.

This clonotype was observed at least ten times. This sequence joins TRBV2 and TRBJ1-1; the match to TRBD1 covers 7 bases. This CDR3 is built from 14 residues. Germline V gene sequence: CDR1 SNHLY, CDR2 FYNNEI. The trim removed 6 bases at V and 0 bases at J, leaving 4 bases unmatched. CDR3 protein: CASSPGQMNTEAFF. The CDR3 nucleotides are TGTGCCAGCAGCCCGGGACAGATGAACACTGAAGCTTTCTTT.

There are many counts of this clonotype. An end of the junction does not agree with germline; a read error may underlie this. The chain employs TRBV20-1 and TRBJ1-3; TRBD1 is a possible D gene (6 bases). The CDR3 covers 14 residues. Per germline, CDR1 DFQATT and CDR2 SNEGSKA (reference sequence). For the CDR3, the DNA is TGCAGTGCGAGAGGACAGATCTCTGGAAACACCATATATTTT. Translated: CSARGQISGNTIYF.

At least ten counts were recorded for this clonotype. This chain links TRBV6-2 or TRBV6-3 with TRBJ2-4, with a weak D call TRBD1 (6 bases). Per germline, CDR1 MNHEY and CDR2 SVGEGT. CDR3 length: 17 residues. The V and J ends lost 6 bases and 3 bases respectively, with 21 bases between them. Here the CDR3 DNA reads TGTGCCAGCAGCCAACACCAGGGGCCAGGAGGCAAAAACATTCAGTACTTC. Encoded protein: CASSQHQGPGGKNIQYF.

Only a few counts were recorded for this clonotype. CDR3 region: CASSLNRRAPSYEQYF. The CDR3 bases are TGTGCCAGCAGCCTAAACAGGCGTGCCCCCTCCTACGAGCAGTACTTC. V and J are TRBV7-9 and TRBJ2-7; a weak D match, TRBD1 (5 bases). Between the trimmed V and J ends, which lost 5 bases and 0 bases, there was a span of 17 bases. Per the germline V gene, CDR1 is SEHNR and CDR2 is FQNEAQ (reference sequence). The CDR3 has 16 amino acids.

The chain is built from TRBV6-1 and TRBJ2-7; D might be TRBD1 (5 bases). V gave up 6 bases and J gave up 6 bases, with 18 bases separating them. CDR1 and CDR2 (germline): MNHNS, SASEGT. This CDR3 comprises 14 residues. CDR3 protein: CASRWWGEAPEQYF. The DNA of the CDR3 is TGTGCCAGCAGATGGTGGGGCGAGGCTCCCGAGCAGTACTTC.